Listed below are T cell receptor beta chains from one sample, sequenced in a study of CD8 T cells in ankylosing spondylitis. Via MiXCR, TCRdb re-called the 5' RACE reads, giving one row per CDR3 protein. Counted here are approximately 42,000 distinct CDR3 sequences, 3.5% to 4% occurring once; the ten biggest clones make up 3% to 4%. The sequencing input was blood, either unsorted or a sorted T cell fraction (not recorded which). The origin of the receptors is a female donor with ankylosing spondylitis or in good health (not recorded which). CDR3s include the opening cysteine and the closing phenylalanine or tryptophan. The D gene is left open where the match is weak. Clone size is given for some rows only: seen once, a few or many times, or a class if the clone is expanded.

d_gene: NA
v_gene: TRBV9
j_gene: TRBJ1-4
abundance: many
CDR3aa: CASSVEGRVNEKLFF
CDR3nt: TGTGCCAGCAGCGTAGAGGGACGGGTTAATGAAAAACTGTTTTTT

d_gene: NA
v_gene: TRBV9
j_gene: TRBJ2-5
abundance: many
CDR3aa: CASSVDSGHQGTQYF
CDR3nt: TGTGCCAGCAGCGTAGATAGTGGCCACCAAGGGACCCAGTACTTC

d_gene: NA
v_gene: TRBV9
j_gene: TRBJ2-3
abundance: many
CDR3aa: CASSGAEDTQYF
CDR3nt: TGTGCCAGCAGCGGCGCGGAGGATACGCAGTATTTT

d_gene: NA
v_gene: TRBV9
j_gene: TRBJ1-4
abundance: many
CDR3aa: CASSVGGQGFGKLFF
CDR3nt: TGTGCCAGCAGCGTAGGTGGCCAGGGGTTTGGGAAACTGTTTTTT

d_gene: TRBD2
v_gene: TRBV9
j_gene: TRBJ2-7
abundance: NA
CDR3aa: CASSVGVSGAAYEQYF
CDR3nt: TGTGCCAGCAGCGTAGGTGTGAGCGGGGCTGCCTACGAGCAGTACTTC

d_gene: NA
v_gene: TRBV9
j_gene: TRBJ2-5
abundance: NA
CDR3aa: CASSVAVGQETQYF
CDR3nt: TGTGCCAGCAGCGTAGCTGTGGGACAAGAGACCCAGTACTTC

d_gene: NA
v_gene: TRBV9
j_gene: TRBJ1-1
abundance: many
CDR3aa: CASSATTGNTEAFF
CDR3nt: TGTGCCAGCAGCGCAACCACAGGGAACACTGAAGCTTTCTTT

d_gene: TRBD2
v_gene: TRBV9
j_gene: TRBJ2-2
abundance: many
CDR3aa: CASSVTGGTGELFF
CDR3nt: TGTGCCAGCAGCGTCACGGGAGGCACCGGGGAGCTGTTTTTT

d_gene: TRBD1
v_gene: TRBV9
j_gene: TRBJ1-1
abundance: many
CDR3aa: CASSDGDRPSSGTEAFF
CDR3nt: TGTGCCAGCAGCGACGGGGACAGGCCCTCCTCCGGCACTGAAGCTTTCTTT

d_gene: NA
v_gene: TRBV9
j_gene: TRBJ2-6
abundance: many
CDR3aa: CASSVVAAGANVLTF
CDR3nt: TGTGCCAGCAGCGTAGTAGCAGCCGGGGCCAACGTCCTGACTTTC

d_gene: NA
v_gene: TRBV9
j_gene: TRBJ1-1
abundance: many
CDR3aa: CASSATLNTEAFF
CDR3nt: TGTGCCAGCAGCGCCACTTTGAACACTGAAGCTTTCTTT

d_gene: TRBD2
v_gene: TRBV9
j_gene: TRBJ2-3
abundance: many
CDR3aa: CASSIGLASTDTQYF
CDR3nt: TGTGCCAGCAGCATCGGACTAGCCTCCACAGATACGCAGTATTTT

d_gene: TRBD1
v_gene: TRBV9
j_gene: TRBJ2-6
abundance: many
CDR3aa: CASSVGQGMISGANVLTF
CDR3nt: TGTGCCAGCAGCGTAGGACAGGGGATGATCTCTGGGGCCAACGTCCTGACTTTC

d_gene: TRBD2
v_gene: TRBV9
j_gene: TRBJ2-3
abundance: few
CDR3aa: CASSSSGGTDTQYF
CDR3nt: TGTGCCAGCAGCTCCAGCGGGGGCACAGATACGCAGTATTTT

d_gene: NA
v_gene: TRBV9
j_gene: TRBJ2-2
abundance: many
CDR3aa: CASSVAPGVGELFF
CDR3nt: TGTGCCAGCAGCGTAGCTCCCGGTGTCGGGGAGCTGTTTTTT

d_gene: NA
v_gene: TRBV9
j_gene: TRBJ1-6
abundance: many
CDR3aa: CASSVRGGHGSPLHF
CDR3nt: TGTGCCAGCAGCGTAAGAGGTGGTCACGGTTCACCCCTCCACTTT

d_gene: TRBD2
v_gene: TRBV9
j_gene: TRBJ2-1
abundance: NA
CDR3aa: CASSVSGLAGNEQFF
CDR3nt: TGTGCCAGCAGCGTATCCGGACTAGCGGGCAATGAGCAGTTCTTC

d_gene: TRBD1
v_gene: TRBV9
j_gene: TRBJ2-1
abundance: many
CDR3aa: CASSKDRDERGEQFF
CDR3nt: TGTGCCAGCAGCAAGGACAGGGATGAAAGGGGCGAGCAGTTCTTC

d_gene: NA
v_gene: TRBV9
j_gene: TRBJ2-2
abundance: NA
CDR3aa: CASSYQTTPEGELFF
CDR3nt: TGTGCCAGCAGCTACCAAACGACACCTGAAGGGGAGCTGTTTTTT

d_gene: TRBD2
v_gene: TRBV9
j_gene: TRBJ2-2
abundance: many
CDR3aa: CASSVARTSQDTGELFF
CDR3nt: TGTGCCAGCAGCGTAGCTCGGACTAGCCAGGACACCGGGGAGCTGTTTTTT

d_gene: NA
v_gene: TRBV9
j_gene: TRBJ1-2
abundance: many
CDR3aa: CASSVDQIGYTF
CDR3nt: TGTGCCAGCAGCGTAGATCAGATCGGCTACACCTTC

d_gene: NA
v_gene: TRBV9
j_gene: TRBJ1-2
abundance: many
CDR3aa: CASSATRDEGGYTF
CDR3nt: TGTGCCAGCAGCGCCACCCGGGACGAAGGGGGCTACACCTTC

d_gene: NA
v_gene: TRBV9
j_gene: TRBJ2-3
abundance: many
CDR3aa: CASSVLGGGGTDTQYF
CDR3nt: TGTGCCAGCAGCGTATTGGGGGGGGGCGGCACAGATACGCAGTATTTT

d_gene: TRBD2
v_gene: TRBV9
j_gene: TRBJ2-3
abundance: many
CDR3aa: CASSPGVAGDLADTQYF
CDR3nt: TGTGCCAGCAGCCCGGGAGTAGCGGGGGATCTGGCAGATACGCAGTATTTT

d_gene: TRBD1
v_gene: TRBV9
j_gene: TRBJ2-3
abundance: few
CDR3aa: CASSALQGAILTDTQYF
CDR3nt: TGTGCCAGCAGCGCCCTACAGGGGGCCATTCTCACAGATACGCAGTATTTT

d_gene: NA
v_gene: TRBV9
j_gene: TRBJ2-2
abundance: many
CDR3aa: CASSVSRVVTGELFF
CDR3nt: TGTGCCAGCAGCGTATCCAGGGTGGTCACCGGGGAGCTGTTTTTT

d_gene: NA
v_gene: TRBV9
j_gene: TRBJ1-3
abundance: many
CDR3aa: CASSPGAGRGIHSGNTIYF
CDR3nt: TGTGCCAGCAGCCCTGGTGCGGGAAGGGGAATCCACTCTGGAAACACCATATATTTT

d_gene: TRBD1
v_gene: TRBV9
j_gene: TRBJ1-4
abundance: many
CDR3aa: CASSGAGTVNEKLFF
CDR3nt: TGTGCCAGCAGCGGAGCCGGGACAGTTAATGAAAAACTGTTTTTT

d_gene: TRBD2
v_gene: TRBV9
j_gene: TRBJ2-5
abundance: many
CDR3aa: CASSVSGGVSETQYF
CDR3nt: TGTGCCAGCAGCGTTAGCGGGGGGGTCAGTGAGACCCAGTACTTC

d_gene: TRBD2
v_gene: TRBV9
j_gene: TRBJ2-2
abundance: NA
CDR3aa: CASSRRSSGGAGSGELFF
CDR3nt: TGTGCCAGCAGCAGACGGTCTAGCGGGGGGGCCGGTAGCGGGGAGCTGTTTTTT

d_gene: TRBD1
v_gene: TRBV9
j_gene: TRBJ2-7
abundance: many
CDR3aa: CASSVGQGAPYEQYF
CDR3nt: TGTGCCAGCAGCGTAGGCCAGGGGGCACCCTACGAGCAGTACTTC

d_gene: NA
v_gene: TRBV9
j_gene: TRBJ1-2
abundance: many
CDR3aa: CASSVGNRAGYTF
CDR3nt: TGTGCCAGCAGCGTAGGGAACAGGGCTGGCTACACCTTC

d_gene: NA
v_gene: TRBV9
j_gene: TRBJ2-2
abundance: few
CDR3aa: CASRAGHNTGELFF
CDR3nt: TGTGCCAGCAGGGCAGGACATAACACCGGGGAGCTGTTTTTT

d_gene: NA
v_gene: TRBV9
j_gene: TRBJ2-2
abundance: many
CDR3aa: CASSAGLGELFF
CDR3nt: TGTGCCAGCAGCGCTGGACTCGGGGAGCTGTTTTTT

d_gene: NA
v_gene: TRBV9
j_gene: TRBJ1-3
abundance: many
CDR3aa: CASTPQGTGDTIYF
CDR3nt: TGTGCCAGCACCCCGCAAGGGACCGGGGACACCATATATTTT

d_gene: NA
v_gene: TRBV9
j_gene: TRBJ2-2
abundance: few
CDR3aa: CASSFSLNTGELFF
CDR3nt: TGTGCCAGCAGCTTCTCATTAAACACCGGGGAGCTGTTTTTT

d_gene: TRBD1
v_gene: TRBV9
j_gene: TRBJ2-2
abundance: many
CDR3aa: CASSVQGAGELFF
CDR3nt: TGTGCCAGCAGCGTCCAGGGGGCCGGGGAGCTGTTTTTT

d_gene: NA
v_gene: TRBV9
j_gene: TRBJ1-4
abundance: many
CDR3aa: CASSEGLANEKLFF
CDR3nt: TGTGCCAGCAGCGAGGGTTTGGCTAATGAAAAACTGTTTTTT

d_gene: NA
v_gene: TRBV9
j_gene: TRBJ1-2
abundance: many
CDR3aa: CASWDGYGYTF
CDR3nt: TGTGCCAGCTGGGACGGCTATGGCTACACCTTC